These 15 T cell receptor beta chains originate from one sample sequenced in a study of tumor and adjacent non-tumor tissue in lung cancer. The library came from three nested PCR rounds adapted from ARM-PCR protocols. One entry per CDR3 protein, called by TCRdb with MiXCR from the multiplex PCR reads. The top ten clones hold around 33% of a sample with some 66,000 distinct CDR3 sequences, roughly two thirds of them seen once. The template was RNA from unsorted bulk tissue. This non-tumor lung sample came from over 3 cm beyond the tumor edge. Material: distant non-tumor lung tissue. The origin of the receptors is a man between 65 and 85 years old with non-small cell lung cancer.

In regard to this clonotype: The junction departs from the called germline gene at one end, perhaps through a read error. The rearrangement uses TRBV11-3 and TRBJ2-1, with 8 bases fitting TRBD2. Germline lookup yields CDR1 SGHNT and CDR2 YENEEA. The CDR3 is made up of 15 amino acids. The CDR3 coding sequence is TGTGCCAGCAGCTTACAAGCGGGAGCTCACAATGAGCAGCTCTTC. Protein product: CASSLQAGAHNEQLF.

This chain connects TRBV13 to TRBJ1-2; D unresolved. This CDR3 is 16 amino acids long. Germline CDR1 reads PRHDT; CDR2 reads FYEKMQ (reference sequence). V was cut by 2 bases and J by 6 bases, with 19 bases left in between. The CDR3 nucleotides are TGTGCCAGCAGCTTACTGTATCATAGGGATTTAGATGGCTACACCTTC. Amino acids: CASSLLYHRDLDGYTF.

This sequence joins TRBV29-1 and TRBJ1-1, with D unresolved. Per the germline V gene, CDR1 is SQVTM and CDR2 is ANQGSEA. This CDR3 has 15 residues. V gave up 7 bases and J gave up 2 bases, with 20 bases separating them. The CDR3 nucleotides read TGCAGCGCCGTAGAGTGGTCAGGCTTTAACACTGAAGCTTTCTTT. As protein: CSAVEWSGFNTEAFF.

J is TRBJ2-5 and V is TRBV12-3 or TRBV12-4; unclear D gene. V shed 6 bases and J shed 7 bases, with 15 bases lying between them. The CDR3 consists of 13 residues. The CDR3 nucleotides are TGTGCCAGCAGACCTAAGGATTGGGCGACCCAGTACTTC. This translates into CASRPKDWATQYF.

Worth noting for this clonotype: Since the CDR3 does not end with the conserved phenylalanine or tryptophan, this likely comes from a read error. The chain is built from TRBV18 and TRBJ2-3; perhaps TRBD2 as D (6 bases). The CDR3 spans 15 residues. The germline gives CDR1 KGHSH, CDR2 LQKENI. DNA of the CDR3: TGTGCCAGTTCACCAGTCGGAGGGAGCACAGATACGCAGTATTCT. It translates to CASSPVGGSTDTQYS.

A word on this clonotype: A read error may explain this, as a much larger clone is one base away. The chain links TRBV28 to TRBJ2-6, with D uncertain. The length of the CDR3 is 15 residues. The germline CDR1 and CDR2 sequences are MDHEN and SYDVKM. The V end lost 4 bases, the J end lost 0 bases, and 7 bases lay between the germline ends. CDR3 DNA: TGTGCCAGCAGTTCGACATTCTCTGGGGCCAACGTCCTGACTTTC. It specifies CASSSTFSGANVLTF.

With regard to this clonotype: In this CDR3 the conserved last residue, phenylalanine or tryptophan, is missing, so a read error is likely. The chain recombines TRBV11-2 with TRBJ2-5; maybe TRBD2 (7 bases). The CDR3 totals 16 residues. The germline V and J ends were trimmed by 4 bases and 6 bases, with 21 bases remaining between them. CDR1 and CDR2 (germline): SGHAT, FQNNGV. CDR3 residues: CASSSESWGGRKTQYS. The CDR3 DNA sequence: TGTGCCAGCAGCTCAGAAAGTTGGGGGGGCCGGAAGACCCAGTACTCC.

The rearrangement joins TRBV5-1 to TRBJ2-2; TRBD1 matches 7 bases. The germline CDR1 and CDR2 sequences are SGHRS and YFSETQ. The CDR3 consists of 15 residues. The V gene end was trimmed by 4 bases and the J gene end by 1 base; junction bases not matched to a gene: 4. CDR3 sequence reads: CASSPDRENTGELFF. The CDR3 DNA is TGCGCCAGCAGCCCAGACAGGGAGAACACCGGGGAGCTGTTTTTT.

As to this clonotype: In this CDR3 the conserved last residue, phenylalanine or tryptophan, is missing, so a read error is likely. V is TRBV12-3 or TRBV12-4 and J is TRBJ1-2; TRBD1 is a possible D gene (5 bases). This CDR3 is 12 amino acids long. DNA for the CDR3: TGTTCCAGCGAGGGGATCTCCTATGGCTACACCTCC. Translating it yields CSSEGISYGYTS.

Concerning this clonotype itself: The junction differs from germline at one of its ends, possibly a read error. The rearrangement links TRBV20-1 to TRBJ2-7; D is possibly TRBD1 or TRBD2 (5 bases each). CDR3 size: 12 residues. Germline CDR1 and CDR2: DFQATT and SNEGSKA (reference sequence). CDR3 in DNA: TGCAGTGTTAGGGACCGCTCCTATGAGCAGTACTTC. As protein: CSVRDRSYEQYF.

This clonotype is a singleton in its sample. No conserved phenylalanine or tryptophan is present at the end of the CDR3, so a read error is the likely explanation. The rearrangement links TRBV20-1 to TRBJ2-7; tentative D call: TRBD2 (5 bases). Trimming removed 6 bases at V and 0 bases at J, with 9 bases between. The germline V gene encodes CDR1 DFQATT and CDR2 SNEGSKA (reference sequence). CDR3 size: 12 residues. The CDR3 is CSANGDSYEQYL. The CDR3 nucleotides are TGCAGTGCCAACGGGGACTCCTACGAGCAGTACCTC.

Regarding this clonotype: A much larger clone lies a single base off, so this may be a read error. Lacking the conserved final phenylalanine or tryptophan, this CDR3 likely reflects a read error. The genes are TRBV20-1 and TRBJ1-1; D perhaps matches TRBD1 (5 bases). The germline V and J ends were trimmed by 7 bases and 1 base, with 13 bases remaining between them. The CDR3 has 13 residues. Germline lookup yields CDR1 DFQATT and CDR2 SNEGSKA (reference sequence). The CDR3 nucleotides are TGCAGTGGGAGGGGCCCCTCGAACACTGAAGCTTTCTCT. Protein sequence: CSGRGPSNTEAFS.

This clonotype was counted between two and nine times. A much larger clone sits a single nucleotide away, making a read error possible. CDR3 protein: CTSSLRHSNQPQHF. The CDR3 coding sequence is TGTACCAGCAGTCTCCGACATAGCAATCAGCCCCAGCATTTT. V and J are TRBV12-3 or TRBV12-4 and TRBJ1-5; D ambiguous. This CDR3 spans 14 amino acids.

The CDR3 reads CSARVDRGGYTF. The CDR3 nucleotides read TGCAGTGCTAGAGTTGACAGGGGTGGCTACACCTTC. The chain carries TRBV20-1 and TRBJ1-2; 8 bases align to TRBD1. Losses at the gene ends were 1 base for V and 7 bases for J; bases not matched to a gene: 2. Germline CDR1 and CDR2: DFQATT and SNEGSKA (reference sequence). The CDR3 has 12 residues.

With regard to this clonotype: Because it lacks the conserved phenylalanine or tryptophan at the end, this CDR3 is likely a read error. The chain couples TRBV11-2 to TRBJ2-5; 7 positions agree with TRBD1. Germline CDR1 reads SGHAT; CDR2 reads FQNNGV. CDR3 length: 13 amino acids. V was clipped by 5 bases and J by 7 bases; unmatched bases: 7. The DNA of the CDR3 is TGTGCCAGCAGCCAGGAGAGACAGGGGACCCAGTACCTC. Translated, it gives CASSQERQGTQYL.